The next 17 T cell receptor beta chains were all read from a single sample in a study of T-cell memory formation after mild COVID-19. From the 5' RACE reads, TCRdb called clonotypes with MiXCR, one entry per CDR3 protein. The repertoire holds roughly 350,000 distinct CDR3 sequences, with about 13% as singletons. What was sequenced was PBMCs or a T cell subset sorted from them (not recorded which). These receptors all come from a man in his late teens or twenties who had mild COVID-19 (a few samples of this study predate the infection). Cell type and time point are not known.

The table lists this clonotype with a few counts. CDR3 protein: CASSHTLEDPFF. The CDR3 DNA sequence: TGCGCCAGCAGCCATACGTTGGAGGACCCTTTCTTT. This chain uses TRBV4-1 with TRBJ1-1; the D is unclear. V dropped 3 bases and J dropped 12 bases, with 14 bases sitting between them. CDR1 MGHRA and CDR2 YSYEKL come from the germline V gene. This CDR3 is built from 12 residues.

This clonotype was counted only a few times. The CDR3 reads CASSLRGAVSEQYF. The CDR3 DNA is TGTGCCAGCAGCTTAAGGGGGGCGGTGAGCGAGCAGTACTTC. V gene TRBV7-8 combines with J gene TRBJ2-7; D may be TRBD1 or TRBD2 (6 bases each). Trimming shortened V by 2 bases and J by 6 bases, and 14 bases separated the two germline ends. The CDR3 length is 14 residues. Germline CDR1 SGHVS, CDR2 FQNEAQ. The full variable domain, completed using reference TRBV7-8 and TRBJ2-7, is GAGVSQSPRYKVAKRGQDVALRCDPISGHVSLFWYQQALGQGPEFLTYFQNEAQLDKSGLPSDRFFAERPEGSVSTLKIQRTQQEDSAVYLCASSLRGAVSEQYFGPGTRLTVT.

This clonotype was counted only a few times. The V call is TRBV12-3 or TRBV12-4, the J call TRBJ2-2; 11 bases agree with TRBD1. The V segment lost 6 bases and the J segment 6 bases; nucleotides outside the gene matches: 9. CDR3 size: 16 residues. CDR3 sequence (DNA): TGTGCCAGCAGCTCAACCGGGACAGGGGGGGCCGGGGAGCTGTTTTTT. It yields the protein CASSSTGTGGAGELFF.

Concerning this clonotype: The junction departs from the called germline gene at one end, perhaps through a read error. The CDR3 region is CASNLVGGNEQFF. Written as DNA, the CDR3 is TGTGCCAGCAACTTAGTGGGGGGCAATGAGCAGTTCTTC. This rearrangement joins TRBV11-2 to TRBJ2-1; maybe TRBD2 (6 bases). The CDR3 is made up of 13 amino acids. Germline CDR1 is SGHAT and CDR2 is FQNNGV.

J is TRBJ2-3 and V is TRBV6-2 or TRBV6-3; D is ambiguous. CDR1 MNHEY and CDR2 SVGEGT come from the germline V gene. V lost 2 bases and J lost 7, with 7 bases in between. This CDR3 has 12 residues. The CDR3 sequence is CASSYGPNTQYF. CDR3 nucleotide sequence: TGTGCCAGCAGTTACGGGCCAAATACGCAGTATTTT.

V and J are TRBV4-1 and TRBJ2-7; D possibly matches TRBD1 or TRBD2 (5 bases each). Germline assignment: CDR1 MGHRA and CDR2 YSYEKL. The CDR3 covers 15 residues. The V gene lost 0 bases and the J gene lost 3 bases, with 12 bases spanning the gap. The CDR3, as DNA: TGCGCCAGCAGCCAAGATCTGGGACGGTTCTACGAGCAGTACGTC. Protein: CASSQDLGRFYEQYV.

This clonotype was recorded a few times. At one of its ends the junction is not consistent with the germline gene, which may arise from a read error. This CDR3 reads CAWSRSGSRDTQYF. CDR3 nucleotide sequence: TGTGCCTGGAGTCGTAGCGGGAGCAGAGATACGCAGTATTTT. The gene calls are TRBV30 and TRBJ2-3; 9 positions match TRBD2. Per the germline V gene, CDR1 is GTSNPN and CDR2 is SVGIG (reference sequence). The CDR3 is 14 amino acids.

This clonotype was recorded many times. This chain uses TRBV15 with TRBJ2-3; TRBD2 is a possible D gene (5 bases). The ends were cut back, 3 bases at V and 2 bases at J, with 15 bases in the middle. Germline lookup yields CDR1 LNHNV and CDR2 YYDKDF (reference sequence). The CDR3 is made up of 16 amino acids. CDR3 DNA sequence: TGTGCCACCAGCAGGGGTGGACTTTCCAACACAGATACGCAGTATTTT. This gives the protein CATSRGGLSNTDTQYF.

This rearrangement joins TRBV7-2 to TRBJ2-7; D is unclear. V lost 5 bases, J lost 4 bases, and 9 bases lay in between. Germline V lookup: CDR1 SGHTA, CDR2 FQGNSA. The CDR3 spans 12 residues. CDR3 amino acids: CASSATGYEQYF. CDR3 DNA sequence: TGTGCCAGCAGCGCCACCGGATACGAGCAGTACTTC.

This clonotype turned up a few times. The V gene is TRBV27, the J gene TRBJ2-3, with 11 bases matching TRBD2. After removal of 2 bases from V and 7 bases from J, the junction contained 11 bases not matched to a gene. Germline values: CDR1 MNHEY, CDR2 SMNVEV (reference sequence). There are 17 residues in the CDR3. In DNA, the CDR3 is TGTGCCAGCAGTTTAACTATGGGACTAGCGGCCCTTTATACGCAGTATTTT. Encoded protein: CASSLTMGLAALYTQYF.

Only a few counts were recorded for this clonotype. The J gene is TRBJ2-3, the V gene TRBV10-3; D gene uncertain. V was clipped by 6 bases and J by 1 base, with 8 bases between them. The CDR3 length is 13 residues. CDR1 ENHRY and CDR2 SYGVKD come from the germline V gene. This chain's CDR3 is CAIRDDGTDTQYF. CDR3 sequence (DNA): TGTGCCATCAGAGACGACGGCACAGATACGCAGTATTTT.

This clonotype was recorded many times. The rearrangement links TRBV12-3 or TRBV12-4 to TRBJ1-4; 8 nucleotides align to TRBD1. The CDR3 consists of 14 residues. J was trimmed by 8 bases and V by 5 bases; bases with no gene match: 7. This CDR3 is CASSHGQGREKLFF. The CDR3 bases are TGTGCCAGCAGTCATGGACAGGGTAGGGAAAAACTGTTTTTT.

This clonotype was recorded a few times. The genes are TRBV7-9 and TRBJ2-1, with D maybe TRBD1 (6 bases). Germline assignment: CDR1 SEHNR and CDR2 FQNEAQ (reference sequence). This CDR3 comprises 16 residues. Trimming took 2 bases from V and 2 from J, leaving 13 bases between them. The CDR3 loop is CASSLWEGQPYNEQFF. CDR3 coding DNA: TGTGCCAGCAGCTTATGGGAAGGACAGCCCTACAATGAGCAGTTCTTC. Complete variable domain (other parts from reference TRBV7-9 and TRBJ2-1): DTGVSQNPRHKITKRGQNVTFRCDPISEHNRLYWYRQTLGQGPEFLTYFQNEAQLEKSRLLSDRFSAERPKGSFSTLEIQRTEQGDSAMYLCASSLWEGQPYNEQFFGPGTRLTVL.

The CDR3 reads CASSPVGVSEQYV. The CDR3 nucleotides are TGTGCCAGCTCACCGGTGGGGGTTAGCGAGCAGTACGTC. The chain uses TRBV18 and TRBJ2-7; D might be TRBD1 or TRBD2, each matching 5 bases. Germline loops: CDR1 KGHSH, CDR2 LQKENI. The V gene lost 3 bases and the J gene lost 6 bases, with 12 bases spanning the gap. This CDR3 region has 13 residues.

This clonotype came up a few times. This sequence joins TRBV29-1 and TRBJ1-4; TRBD1 might be the D (5 bases). The length of the CDR3 is 12 residues. V was pared by 1 base and J by 6 bases, with 6 bases between. Germline V gives CDR1 SQVTM, CDR2 ANQGSEA. CDR3 in DNA: TGCAGCGTTGAAGGGGGGGATGAAAAACTGTTTTTT. Protein product: CSVEGGDEKLFF.

V and J are TRBV6-5 and TRBJ2-7; no firm D call. Trimming cost V 0 bases and J 0 bases, with 9 bases left between them. This CDR3 spans 15 amino acids. Germline V gene data show CDR1 as MNHEY and CDR2 as SVGAGI. The CDR3 protein is CASSYSSGSSYEQYF. The DNA for the CDR3 is TGTGCCAGCAGTTACTCGTCGGGCAGCTCCTACGAGCAGTACTTC.

The gene calls are TRBV10-1 and TRBJ2-2; D may be TRBD2 (5 bases). CDR3 length: 14 amino acids. Germline CDR1 reads WNHNN; CDR2 reads SYGVQD (reference sequence). Deletions cut 4 bases from V and 6 bases from J, with 12 bases between. Here the CDR3 reads CASSASSRSGELFF. In nucleotides, the CDR3 is TGCGCCAGCAGTGCGTCTAGCAGGTCCGGGGAGCTGTTTTTT.